The rows below give T cell receptor beta chains drawn from one sample of a study of T cell responses to AZD1222 COVID-19 vaccine. Measured with immunoSEQ multiplex PCR; TCRdb has only the in-frame clones, and not every one. The table shows some 120,000 clones, with roughly 84% occurring only once. Here the sequenced sample was peripheral blood, taken on day 0 of AZD1222 vaccination. These receptor sequences come from an adult in good health. CDR3s include the opening cysteine and the closing phenylalanine or tryptophan. A D gene is named only where the DNA matches it firmly. Clone sizes are given selectively: once, few, many, or a class where the clone is expanded.

d_gene	abundance	v_gene	j_gene	CDR3aa	CDR3nt
-	few	TRBV4-1	TRBJ2-7	CASSPSTPYEQYF	TGCGCCAGCAGCCCAAGCACACCTTACGAGCAGTACTTC
-	few	TRBV3-1/TRBV3-2	TRBJ1-6	CASSQAANSPLHF	TGTGCCAGCAGCCAAGCTGCCAATTCACCCCTCCACTTT
-	few	TRBV28	TRBJ2-3	CASRPTRGGGSTQYF	TGTGCCAGCAGACCAACTAGGGGGGGTGGTAGCACGCAGTATTTT
TRBD1	-	TRBV11-3	TRBJ2-7	CASSLYWTGGSYEQYF	TGTGCCAGCAGCTTGTACTGGACAGGGGGATCCTACGAGCAGTACTTC
-	-	TRBV18	TRBJ1-2	CASSPDPSGGYTF	TGTGCCAGCTCACCGGACCCTTCGGGAGGCTACACCTTC
TRBD1	-	TRBV5-5	TRBJ1-2	CASSSGDRGYGYTF	TGTGCCAGCAGCTCGGGGGACAGGGGCTATGGCTACACCTTC
-	-	TRBV6-6	TRBJ2-7	CASSLQGTIGEQYF	TGTGCCAGCAGTTTACAGGGTACGATTGGCGAGCAGTACTTC
-	-	TRBV14	TRBJ2-3	CASSQEWADTQYF	TGTGCCAGCAGCCAAGAATGGGCAGATACGCAGTATTTT
-	-	TRBV4-3	TRBJ2-3	CASSQRGEHLTDTQYF	TGCGCCAGCAGCCAGAGGGGGGAGCACCTCACAGATACGCAGTATTTT
-	-	TRBV2	TRBJ2-7	CASSVQGRYEQYF	TGTGCCAGCAGTGTGCAGGGCCGCTACGAGCAGTACTTC
TRBD1	once	TRBV6-6	TRBJ1-5	CASSDRTGRNQPQHF	TGTGCCAGCAGTGACCGGACAGGGCGGAATCAGCCCCAGCATTTT
-	-	TRBV30	TRBJ1-4	CAWSQTGLPNEKLFF	TGTGCCTGGAGTCAAACAGGACTACCTAATGAAAAACTGTTTTTT
TRBD2	once	TRBV10-1	TRBJ2-5	CASTRLAQETQYF	TGCGCCAGCACCCGACTAGCGCAAGAGACCCAGTACTTC
TRBD1	-	TRBV5-8	TRBJ2-2	CASSLWTGGHTGELFF	TGTGCCAGCAGCTTGTGGACAGGGGGTCACACCGGGGAGCTGTTTTTT
TRBD1	-	TRBV11-3	TRBJ2-3	CASSLDLWTGADTQYF	TGTGCCAGCAGCTTAGATCTTTGGACAGGGGCAGATACGCAGTATTTT
-	-	TRBV24-1	TRBJ1-5	CATRDMTGNQPQHF	TGTGCCACCAGGGACATGACGGGCAATCAGCCCCAGCATTTT
-	-	TRBV2	TRBJ2-1	CASSASAGDTYNEQFF	TGTGCCAGCAGTGCCTCGGCAGGGGATACCTACAATGAGCAGTTCTTC
TRBD1	-	TRBV7-9	TRBJ2-7	CASSLVQGAYEQYF	TGTGCCAGCAGCTTAGTGCAGGGGGCCTACGAGCAGTACTTC
TRBD2	-	TRBV9	TRBJ2-7	CASSPSGTSFTYEQYF	TGTGCCAGCAGCCCCTCCGGGACTAGCTTTACCTACGAGCAGTACTTC
-	-	TRBV2	TRBJ1-1	CASSPGGRGTEAFF	TGTGCCAGCAGTCCGGGGGGCCGGGGGACTGAAGCTTTCTTT
-	-	TRBV6-4	TRBJ2-2	CASSDSRQGNTGELFF	TGTGCCAGCAGTGACTCCCGCCAGGGAAACACCGGGGAGCTGTTTTTT
-	-	TRBV6-1	TRBJ1-3	CASSEADSWSPPSSGNTIYF	TGTGCCAGCAGTGAAGCGGATTCGTGGAGCCCACCAAGCTCTGGAAACACCATATATTTT
TRBD1	-	TRBV3-1/TRBV3-2	TRBJ1-2	CASSPQTGTFGYTF	TGTGCCAGCAGCCCCCAGACAGGGACTTTTGGCTACACCTTC
TRBD2	-	TRBV28	TRBJ2-1	CASSLLGTSEKEQFF	TGTGCCAGCAGTTTACTAGGGACTAGCGAGAAGGAGCAGTTCTTC
TRBD2	-	TRBV9	TRBJ2-3	CASNPSGAGALGDTQYF	TGTGCCAGCAACCCCTCCGGAGCGGGGGCTCTCGGAGATACGCAGTATTTT
-	-	TRBV6-5	TRBJ1-2	CASSFDSSGYTF	TGTGCCAGCAGTTTCGACTCGTCCGGCTACACCTTC
TRBD1	-	TRBV5-4	TRBJ2-7	CASSSTGGSYEQYF	TGTGCCAGCAGCTCAACAGGGGGATCCTACGAGCAGTACTTC
-	-	TRBV7-2	TRBJ2-7	CASSLVGWDSYEQYF	TGTGCCAGCAGCTTAGTAGGCTGGGACTCCTACGAGCAGTACTTC
-	-	TRBV6-2/TRBV6-3	TRBJ1-1	CASSYRAEVTEAFF	TGTGCCAGCAGTTACCGGGCCGAGGTCACTGAAGCTTTCTTT
-	-	TRBV18	TRBJ2-6	CASSILQVSGANVLTF	TGTGCCAGCTCAATCCTACAGGTCTCTGGGGCCAACGTCCTGACTTTC
TRBD1	once	TRBV5-4	TRBJ1-2	CASSLSQGAGLYGYTF	TGTGCCAGCAGCTTGAGCCAGGGGGCGGGACTCTATGGCTACACCTTC
-	-	TRBV11-3	TRBJ2-7	CASSLMGGGGRQYF	TGTGCCAGCAGCCTCATGGGAGGGGGCGGAAGGCAGTACTTC
-	-	TRBV6-5	TRBJ1-5	CASSPLSGPGPQHF	TGTGCCAGCAGTCCTCTCAGTGGGCCAGGACCCCAGCATTTT
TRBD1	-	TRBV2	TRBJ1-2	CASTPDRGDGYTF	TGTGCCAGCACACCGGACAGGGGAGATGGCTACACCTTC
-	-	TRBV11-3	TRBJ2-2	CASSPKGSAYDTGELFF	TGTGCCAGCAGCCCGAAGGGATCTGCGTATGACACCGGGGAGCTGTTTTTT
-	-	TRBV6-5	TRBJ2-5	CASSHPGSQETQYF	TGTGCCAGCAGTCACCCAGGAAGCCAAGAGACCCAGTACTTC
-	-	TRBV6-5	TRBJ1-4	CASRNPSGVEKLFF	TGTGCCAGCAGAAACCCATCCGGGGTTGAAAAACTGTTTTTT
-	-	TRBV11-3	TRBJ2-1	CASSQEARYNEQFF	TGTGCCAGCAGCCAAGAGGCCCGGTACAATGAGCAGTTCTTC
-	-	TRBV27	TRBJ2-3	CASSPITRGRAADTQYF	TGTGCCAGCAGTCCCATTACTCGGGGGCGGGCGGCAGATACGCAGTATTTT
-	-	TRBV6-4	TRBJ2-7	CASSDSRPAEQYF	TGTGCCAGCAGTGACTCGAGGCCTGCCGAGCAGTACTTC